These 27 T cell receptor beta chains originate from one sample sequenced in a study of early T cells in non-severe SARS-CoV-2 infection. TCRdb independently ran MiXCR on the 5' RACE reads; one entry per CDR3 protein. The table has some 57,000 distinct CDR3 sequences, more than 10% seen once. Sequences were obtained from whole blood. The receptor source for this set is an adult who was a healthcare worker with PCR-confirmed SARS-CoV-2 infection or an uninfected control (not recorded which).

V usage is TRBV20-1 and J usage is TRBJ2-3, with 12 bases fitting TRBD2. CDR3 length: 13 amino acids. The germline CDR1 and CDR2 sequences are DFQATT and SNEGSKA (reference sequence). DNA for the CDR3: TGCAGCGCGGGACTAGCGGGTTCAGATACGCAGTATTTT. Protein product: CSAGLAGSDTQYF.

This clonotype has only a few counts. This chain joins TRBV11-2 and TRBJ1-6; no firm D call. Between the trimmed V and J ends, which lost 7 bases and 0 bases, there was a span of 10 bases. The CDR3 has 15 amino acids. The V gene's germline CDR1 is SGHAT and CDR2 FQNNGV. CDR3 sequence reads: CASTTRSSYNSPLHF. CDR3 bases: TGTGCCAGCACCACCAGGAGCTCCTATAATTCACCCCTCCACTTT.

This chain links TRBV7-2 with TRBJ2-7; 8 bases fit TRBD1. CDR1 and CDR2 from the germline V gene are SGHTA and FQGNSA. CDR3 length: 15 residues. The V gene end was trimmed by 5 bases and the J gene end by 3 bases; junction bases not matched to a gene: 9. The CDR3 is CASSPGTGLFYEQYF. The CDR3 region has the DNA TGTGCCAGCAGCCCCGGGACAGGCTTGTTCTACGAGCAGTACTTC. The whole variable domain, filled in from reference TRBV7-2 and TRBJ2-7, reads GAGVSQSPSNKVTEKGKDVELRCDPISGHTALYWYRQSLGQGLEFLIYFQGNSAPDKSGLPSDRFSAERTGGSVSTLTIQRTQQEDSAVYLCASSPGTGLFYEQYFGPGTRLTVT.

In its sample, this clonotype was seen a few times. This rearrangement joins TRBV19 to TRBJ2-3; 8 nucleotides match TRBD1. Per the germline V gene, CDR1 is LNHDA and CDR2 is SQIVND (reference sequence). J gave up 1 base and V 5 bases, and 8 bases lay outside the gene matches. The CDR3 has 16 amino acids. The CDR3 DNA follows: TGTGCCAGTAGTGTACTGGACAGGGTTCGCACAGATACGCAGTATTTT. This gives the protein CASSVLDRVRTDTQYF. The full variable domain, with the rest looked up from reference TRBV19 and TRBJ2-3, is DGGITQSPKYLFRKEGQNVTLSCEQNLNHDAMYWYRQDPGQGLRLIYYSQIVNDFQKGDIAEGYSVSREKKESFPLTVTSAQKNPTAFYLCASSVLDRVRTDTQYFGPGTRLTVL.

This clonotype was observed at least ten times. V and J are TRBV5-6 and TRBJ2-1; D remains ambiguous. The germline V and J ends were trimmed by 2 bases and 9 bases, with 15 bases remaining between them. From germline, CDR1 is SGHDT and CDR2 YYEEEE. The length of the CDR3 is 14 residues. CDR3 DNA: TGTGCCAGCAGCTTAACAGCTTGGGCCGGTGAGCAGTTCTTC. It encodes CASSLTAWAGEQFF.

This clonotype was detected many times. The rearrangement links TRBV29-1 to TRBJ1-2; weak D call: TRBD1 (6 bases). The V gene lost 8 bases and the J gene lost 8 bases, with 21 bases spanning the gap. The germline CDR1 and CDR2 sequences are SQVTM and ANQGSEA. This CDR3 is 13 amino acids long. The CDR3 is CSFRRGVARGYTF. The CDR3 DNA is TGCAGCTTTCGCAGGGGCGTGGCCAGGGGCTACACCTTC.

The chain links TRBV7-2 to TRBJ2-4; D call uncertain. V lost 5 bases and J 6 bases, leaving 11 bases between the germline ends. CDR1 and CDR2 (germline): SGHTA, FQGNSA. The CDR3 spans 13 residues. The CDR3 DNA sequence: TGTGCCAGCAGCCCACGTCAGCCAAACATTCAGTACTTC. Translation: CASSPRQPNIQYF.

This chain connects TRBV29-1 to TRBJ2-1, with D hard to call. The length of the CDR3 is 11 residues. The ends were cut back, 3 bases at V and 7 bases at J, with 7 bases in the middle. The germline V gene has CDR1 SQVTM and CDR2 ANQGSEA. CDR3 in amino acids: CSVESWNEQFF. The CDR3 coding sequence is TGCAGCGTTGAGTCGTGGAATGAGCAGTTCTTC.

A few counts support this clonotype. No conserved phenylalanine or tryptophan ends this CDR3, so it is likely a read error. The rearrangement links TRBV6-6 to TRBJ2-2; 8 nucleotides align to TRBD2. The CDR3 runs to 16 residues. J lost 2 bases, V lost 4 bases, and 6 bases had no gene match. Germline CDR1 reads MNHNY; CDR2 reads SVGAGI (reference sequence). The CDR3 region is CASSSRTSGNTGELFS. For the CDR3, the DNA is TGTGCCAGCAGTTCCCGAACTAGCGGCAACACCGGGGAGCTGTTTTCT.

The rearrangement joins TRBV20-1 to TRBJ1-1; 7 bases line up with TRBD1. CDR1 is DFQATT and CDR2 is SNEGSKA in the germline V gene (reference sequence). The CDR3 sequence is 14 residues long. V was clipped by 1 base and J by 5 bases; unmatched bases: 7. CDR3 protein: CSARVARGWTEAFF. The CDR3 nucleotides are TGCAGTGCTAGAGTGGCCAGGGGGTGGACTGAAGCTTTCTTT.

This clonotype was detected ten times or more. This chain links TRBV10-3 with TRBJ2-1; 8 bases fit TRBD1. This CDR3 region has 15 residues. V was pared by 7 bases and J by 8 bases, with 13 bases of the junction left unmatched. Germline-derived CDR1 and CDR2 are ENHRY and SYGVKD. CDR3 bases: TGTGCCATCATGAGGGGACAGGATCGATCAGATGAGCAGTTCTTC. Translated: CAIMRGQDRSDEQFF.

In this sample, this clonotype turned up many times. The rearrangement joins TRBV6-2 or TRBV6-3 to TRBJ1-1; D is possibly TRBD1 (5 bases). Germline V gene data show CDR1 as MNHEY and CDR2 as SVGEGT. Trimming removed 8 bases from V and 1 base from J, with 20 bases in between. The CDR3 extends over 16 amino acids. The CDR3 bases are TGTGCCAGCCATTCTGCGGGGAGTGGGACGAACACTGAAGCTTTCTTT. This translates into CASHSAGSGTNTEAFF.

This clonotype was seen more than once but under ten times. The chain is built from TRBV12-3 or TRBV12-4 and TRBJ2-2; TRBD2 is a possible D gene (6 bases). The CDR3 is made up of 15 amino acids. V was clipped by 5 bases and J by 6 bases, with 16 bases between them. The CDR3 region is CASSPSERVSGELFF. The DNA for the CDR3 is TGTGCCAGCAGTCCCTCAGAGCGGGTCTCCGGGGAGCTGTTTTTT.

This clonotype was recorded at least ten times. This chain connects TRBV11-2 to TRBJ2-5, with D perhaps assigned TRBD1 or TRBD2 (6 bases each). The CDR3 totals 17 residues. Germline CDR1 and CDR2: SGHAT and FQNNGV. Trimming stripped 5 bases from V and 4 bases from J, with 23 bases between. The CDR3, as DNA: TGTGCCAGCAGCCGGGGGCGGGGTGAGGGCCTGAGAGAGACCCAGTACTTC. Translating gives CASSRGRGEGLRETQYF.

This clonotype came up a few times. V is TRBV10-3 and J is TRBJ2-5; TRBD2 aligns across 11 bases. CDR1 is ENHRY and CDR2 is SYGVKD in the germline V gene. The trim removed 3 bases at V and 5 bases at J, leaving 8 bases unmatched. The CDR3 runs 16 residues. CDR3 coding DNA: TGTGCCATCAGTGATACTAGCGGGGGTTCGCGTGAGACCCAGTACTTC. Translated, it gives CAISDTSGGSRETQYF.

This clonotype showed up just a few times. This sequence joins TRBV5-5 and TRBJ2-5, with 12 bases that match TRBD2. This CDR3 has 16 amino acids. The V segment lost 4 bases and the J segment 2 bases; nucleotides outside the gene matches: 6. The germline V gene encodes CDR1 SGHKS and CDR2 YYEKEE (reference sequence). The CDR3 nucleotides are TGTGCCAGCAGCCCTCGGACTAGCGGGGTACAAGAGACCCAGTACTTC. This codes for CASSPRTSGVQETQYF. The full variable domain, completed using reference TRBV5-5 and TRBJ2-5, is DAGVTQSPTHLIKTRGQQVTLRCSPISGHKSVSWYQQVLGQGPQFIFQYYEKEERGRGNFPDRFSARQFPNYSSELNVNALLLGDSALYLCASSPRTSGVQETQYFGPGTRLLVL.

This clonotype was counted many times. The chain links TRBV3-1 to TRBJ1-2, with no clear D. The CDR3 is 13 amino acids. Per germline, CDR1 LGHDT and CDR2 YNNKEL (reference sequence). V was trimmed by 1 base and J by 8 bases, leaving 11 bases between them. CDR3 sequence (DNA): TGTGCCAGCAGCCAAGGGTCCGTTCGGGGCTACACCTTC. It translates to CASSQGSVRGYTF.

This clonotype was recorded at least ten times. V and J are TRBV7-6 and TRBJ2-1; tentatively, D is TRBD1 or TRBD2 (5 bases each). Per germline, CDR1 SGHVS and CDR2 FNYEAQ. This CDR3 has 13 amino acids. Trimming pared 4 bases from V and 15 bases from J, leaving 19 bases between. The CDR3 loop is CASSYGFGDEAFF. CDR3 sequence (DNA): TGTGCCAGCAGCTATGGTTTTGGGGACGAGGCGTTCTTC.

The chain carries TRBV9 and TRBJ2-1, with a weak D call TRBD1 (5 bases). There are 15 residues in the CDR3. The V gene lost 3 bases and the J gene lost 9 bases, with 19 bases spanning the gap. Per germline, CDR1 SGDLS and CDR2 YYNGEE. The CDR3 nucleotides are TGTGCCAGCAGCGAAAGGGGTAGTACCGCCCCTGAGCAGTTCTTC. Its protein product is CASSERGSTAPEQFF. The full variable domain, its missing parts supplied by reference TRBV9 and TRBJ2-1, is DSGVTQTPKHLITATGQRVTLRCSPRSGDLSVYWYQQSLDQGLQFLIQYYNGEERAKGNILERFSAQQFPDLHSELNLSSLELGDSALYFCASSERGSTAPEQFFGPGTRLTVL.

This clonotype was found once. The J gene is TRBJ2-7, the V gene TRBV6-6; maybe TRBD1 (6 bases). The CDR3 sequence is 14 residues long. Germline V CDR1 and CDR2: MNHNY, SVGAGI (reference sequence). V was cut by 5 bases and J by 2 bases, with 13 bases left in between. The CDR3 nucleotides are TGTGCCAGCAGTCCGGTCAGGGGCCCCTACGAGCAGTACTTC. As protein: CASSPVRGPYEQYF.

There are many counts of this clonotype. This chain connects TRBV12-3 or TRBV12-4 to TRBJ2-3; the D gene could be TRBD1 or TRBD2 (5 bases each). This CDR3 is 15 amino acids long. The ends were cut back, 3 bases at V and 4 bases at J, with 14 bases in the middle. In DNA form, the CDR3 reads TGTGCCAGCAGTTTTCGGGGCGGGCTCGCAGATACGCAGTATTTT. Its translation is CASSFRGGLADTQYF.

This chain uses TRBV6-6 with TRBJ2-6; D may be TRBD1 or TRBD2 (5 bases each). With 2 bases removed from V and 2 bases from J, the gap between germline ends came to 7 bases. CDR3 size: 15 residues. Germline-derived CDR1 and CDR2 are MNHNY and SVGAGI (reference sequence). CDR3 in amino acids: CASSYGGTGANVLTF. The CDR3 region has the DNA TGTGCCAGCAGTTACGGGGGTACTGGGGCCAACGTCCTGACTTTC.

This clonotype was observed a handful of times. This chain connects TRBV6-6 to TRBJ1-4, with 7 bases lining up with TRBD1. This CDR3 is 14 amino acids long. Germline lookup yields CDR1 MNHNY and CDR2 SVGAGI (reference sequence). After removal of 5 bases from V and 4 bases from J, the junction contained 4 bases not matched to a gene. CDR3 in amino acids: CASSQTGINEKLFF. Here the CDR3 DNA reads TGTGCCAGCAGTCAGACAGGGATTAATGAAAAACTGTTTTTT.

The table lists this clonotype with many counts. The rearrangement uses TRBV12-3 or TRBV12-4 and TRBJ2-1; 9 positions match TRBD2. The CDR3 sequence is 13 residues long. J lost 6 bases, V lost 3 bases, and 0 bases had no gene match. The CDR3 is CASSLRGGNEQFF. CDR3 nucleotide sequence: TGTGCCAGCAGTTTGCGGGGGGGCAATGAGCAGTTCTTC.

This clonotype was counted many times. The chain links TRBV6-5 to TRBJ2-3; 8 bases map to TRBD1. The germline gives CDR1 MNHEY, CDR2 SVGAGI. The CDR3 sequence is 14 residues long. The ends lost 5 bases at V and 3 bases at J; junction bases unmatched: 4. CDR3 nucleotide sequence: TGTGCCAGCAGTAGGACAGGGACGACAGATACGCAGTATTTT. This codes for CASSRTGTTDTQYF.

The table lists this clonotype with many counts. The chain has TRBV7-8 and TRBJ1-5; no clear D gene. V was cut by 4 bases and J by 0 bases, with 13 bases left in between. The CDR3 contains 16 residues. Germline lookup yields CDR1 SGHVS and CDR2 FQNEAQ. The chain's CDR3 is CASSWGGRNSNQPQHF. The CDR3 bases are TGTGCCAGCAGCTGGGGAGGACGAAATAGCAATCAGCCCCAGCATTTT.

The sample holds many counts of this clonotype. The V and J genes are TRBV15 and TRBJ2-5; perhaps TRBD1 as D (6 bases). V lost 1 base to trimming and J lost 3 bases, with 9 bases between them. This CDR3 is built from 14 residues. The V gene's germline CDR1 is LNHNV and CDR2 YYDKDF (reference sequence). CDR3 loop: CATSRAGTKETQYF. CDR3 coding DNA: TGTGCCACCAGCAGAGCCGGGACAAAAGAGACCCAGTACTTC.